The rows below give T cell receptor beta chains drawn from one sample of a study of T-cell reconstitution after alpha-beta-depleted transplantation in children. Via MiXCR, TCRdb re-called the PCR reads, giving one row per CDR3 protein. The table records fewer than 250,000 distinct CDR3 sequences, around 8% of them present only once. Material: PBMCs, mostly from graft donor cells, obtained 180 days after TCRalphabeta/CD19-depleted stem cell transplant. These receptors were collected from a male patient between 10 and 17 years old who had a stem cell transplant for acute lymphoblastic leukemia, so the T cells may come from the graft donor. Each CDR3 is given with its conserved first and last residue. A D gene is named only where the DNA matches it firmly. Only part of the rows carry a size: once, few, many, or a class if the clone is expanded.

j_call	d_call	clone_size	v_call	cdr3_aa	cdr3_nt
TRBJ1-4	NA	many	TRBV7-2	CASSLAGSLTNEKLFF	TGTGCCAGCAGCTTAGCCGGCAGCTTAACTAATGAAAAACTGTTTTTT
TRBJ1-1	NA	many	TRBV14	CASSQGTVGAFF	TGTGCCAGCAGCCAAGGGACAGTAGGAGCTTTCTTT
TRBJ2-4	NA	many	TRBV18	CASSAGEIAKNIQYF	TGTGCCAGCTCGGCAGGGGAGATAGCCAAAAACATTCAGTACTTC
TRBJ2-7	TRBD1	many	TRBV7-3	CASSHRDRAYEQYF	TGTGCCAGCAGCCACCGGGACAGGGCCTACGAGCAGTACTTC
TRBJ1-5	NA	many	TRBV6-5	CASSYVEGGSNQPQHF	TGTGCCAGCAGTTATGTGGAGGGTGGGAGCAATCAGCCCCAGCATTTT
TRBJ2-7	TRBD1	many	TRBV11-1	CASSRDRGFPEQYF	TGTGCCAGCAGCCGTGACAGGGGGTTTCCCGAGCAGTACTTC
TRBJ2-1	NA	many	TRBV5-1	CASSLGVGSYNEQFF	TGCGCCAGCAGCTTGGGAGTCGGCTCCTACAATGAGCAGTTCTTC
TRBJ2-3	NA	many	TRBV5-1	CASSLTLASTDTQYF	TGCGCCAGCAGCTTGACGCTAGCTAGCACAGATACGCAGTATTTT
TRBJ1-6	NA	many	TRBV7-2	CASSTTNSPLHF	TGTGCCAGCAGCACCACAAATTCACCCCTCCACTTT
TRBJ2-1	NA	many	TRBV25-1	CASSDLGDGEQFF	TGTGCCAGCAGTGACCTGGGGGATGGAGAGCAGTTCTTC
TRBJ1-1	NA	many	TRBV5-1	CASSLGYSKMNTEAFF	TGCGCCAGCAGCTTGGGGTACAGCAAAATGAACACTGAAGCTTTCTTT
TRBJ1-6	TRBD1	many	TRBV7-8	CASSPYDRVENSPLHF	TGTGCCAGCAGCCCCTATGACAGGGTAGAAAATTCACCCCTCCACTTT
TRBJ2-7	TRBD1	many	TRBV5-1	CASSRNRGLAYEQYF	TGCGCCAGCAGCCGGAACAGGGGCCTAGCCTACGAGCAGTACTTC
TRBJ2-7	TRBD1	many	TRBV20-1	CSAPGQGQEEQYF	TGCAGTGCCCCCGGACAGGGGCAGGAGGAGCAGTACTTC
TRBJ2-2	TRBD2	many	TRBV27	CASSFWRGGTGELFF	TGTGCCAGCAGTTTTTGGCGGGGAGGGACCGGGGAGCTGTTTTTT
TRBJ1-4	NA	many	TRBV25-1	CASTQQGYEKLFF	TGTGCCAGCACTCAACAGGGATATGAAAAACTGTTTTTT
TRBJ2-7	NA	many	TRBV25-1	CASSEMGGQGPSYEQYF	TGTGCCAGCAGTGAAATGGGGGGGCAGGGACCCTCCTACGAGCAGTACTTC
TRBJ2-7	NA	many	TRBV20-1	CSASARTTYEQYF	TGCAGTGCTAGCGCTAGAACGACCTACGAGCAGTACTTC
TRBJ2-5	TRBD2	NA	TRBV11-2	CASSFRRGLETQYF	TGTGCCAGCAGCTTTAGGCGGGGGTTGGAGACCCAGTACTTC
TRBJ1-6	NA	many	TRBV28	CASKNRKGPYNSPLHF	TGTGCCAGCAAGAACAGGAAGGGGCCCTATAATTCACCCCTCCACTTT
TRBJ2-7	NA	many	TRBV2	CASSEQTAPYEQYF	TGTGCCAGCAGTGAACAGACCGCCCCCTACGAGCAGTACTTC
TRBJ1-2	TRBD1	few	TRBV6-2/TRBV6-3	CASSYSPFRTGGLNGYTF	TGTGCCAGCAGTTACTCCCCATTTCGGACAGGGGGTTTAAATGGCTACACCTTC
TRBJ2-3	TRBD2	few	TRBV12-3/TRBV12-4	CASSYGLAGFGGTDTQYF	TGTGCCAGCAGTTACGGACTAGCGGGCTTTGGCGGCACAGATACGCAGTATTTT
TRBJ1-4	NA	many	TRBV7-8	CASSLWGRGSEKLFF	TGTGCCAGCAGCTTATGGGGGAGGGGCAGTGAAAAACTGTTTTTT
TRBJ2-3	NA	NA	TRBV7-7	CASSWDPSKSTDTQYF	TGTGCCAGCAGCTGGGACCCGAGCAAAAGCACAGATACGCAGTATTTT
TRBJ2-7	TRBD1	many	TRBV3-1	CASSLAGTGLYEQYF	TGTGCCAGCAGCCTGGCCGGGACAGGGTTATACGAGCAGTACTTC
TRBJ2-3	TRBD1	few	TRBV12-3/TRBV12-4	CASRSGTGSPDTQYF	TGTGCCAGCAGATCCGGGACAGGGAGCCCAGATACGCAGTATTTT